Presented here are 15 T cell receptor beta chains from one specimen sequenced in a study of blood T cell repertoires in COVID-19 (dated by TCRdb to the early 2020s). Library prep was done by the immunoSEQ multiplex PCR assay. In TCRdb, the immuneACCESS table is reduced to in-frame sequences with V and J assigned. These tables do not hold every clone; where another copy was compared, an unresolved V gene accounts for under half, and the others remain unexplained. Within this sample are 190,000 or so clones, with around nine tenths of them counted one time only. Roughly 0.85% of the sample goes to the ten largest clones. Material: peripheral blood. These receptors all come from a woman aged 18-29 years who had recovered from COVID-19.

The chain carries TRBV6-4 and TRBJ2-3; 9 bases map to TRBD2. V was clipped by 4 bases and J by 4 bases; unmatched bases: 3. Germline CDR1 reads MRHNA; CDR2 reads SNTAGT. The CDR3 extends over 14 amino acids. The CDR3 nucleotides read TGTGCCAGCAGTGCCGGACTAGCGTCAGATACGCAGTATTTT. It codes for CASSAGLASDTQYF.

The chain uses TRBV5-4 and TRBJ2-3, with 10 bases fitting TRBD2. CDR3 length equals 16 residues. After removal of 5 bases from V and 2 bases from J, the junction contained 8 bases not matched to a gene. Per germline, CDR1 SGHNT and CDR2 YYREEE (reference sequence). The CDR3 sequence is CASRPLAGVNTDTQYF. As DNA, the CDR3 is TGTGCCAGCAGACCGCTAGCGGGGGTGAACACAGATACGCAGTATTTT.

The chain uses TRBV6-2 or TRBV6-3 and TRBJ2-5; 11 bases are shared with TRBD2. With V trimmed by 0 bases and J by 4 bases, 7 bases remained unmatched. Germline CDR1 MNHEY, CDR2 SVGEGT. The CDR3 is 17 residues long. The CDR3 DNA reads TGTGCCAGCAGTTACTCCCCACTAGCGGGGGAACGAGAGACCCAGTACTTC. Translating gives CASSYSPLAGERETQYF.

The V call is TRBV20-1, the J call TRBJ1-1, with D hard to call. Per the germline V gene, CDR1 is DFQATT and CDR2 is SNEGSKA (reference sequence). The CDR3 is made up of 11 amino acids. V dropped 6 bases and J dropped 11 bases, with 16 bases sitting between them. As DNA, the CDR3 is TGCAGTGCGATCGGGGTAGTCGGGGCTTTCTTT. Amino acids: CSAIGVVGAFF.

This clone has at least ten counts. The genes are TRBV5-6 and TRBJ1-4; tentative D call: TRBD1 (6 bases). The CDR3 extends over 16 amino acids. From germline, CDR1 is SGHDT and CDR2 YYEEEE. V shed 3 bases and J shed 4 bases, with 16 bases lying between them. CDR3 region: CASSSFRTAFNEKLFF. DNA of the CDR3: TGTGCCAGCAGCTCGTTCCGGACAGCCTTTAATGAAAAACTGTTTTTT. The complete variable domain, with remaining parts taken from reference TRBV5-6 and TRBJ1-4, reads DAGVTQSPTHLIKTRGQQVTLRCSPKSGHDTVSWYQQALGQGPQFIFQYYEEEERQRGNFPDRFSGHQFPNYSSELNVNALLLGDSALYLCASSSFRTAFNEKLFFGSGTQLSVL.

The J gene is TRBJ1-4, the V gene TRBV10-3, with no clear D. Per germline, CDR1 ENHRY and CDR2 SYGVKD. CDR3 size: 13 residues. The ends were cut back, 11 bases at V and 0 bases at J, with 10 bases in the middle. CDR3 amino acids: CAVGTATNEKLFF. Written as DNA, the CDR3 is TGTGCCGTCGGTACAGCAACTAATGAAAAACTGTTTTTT.

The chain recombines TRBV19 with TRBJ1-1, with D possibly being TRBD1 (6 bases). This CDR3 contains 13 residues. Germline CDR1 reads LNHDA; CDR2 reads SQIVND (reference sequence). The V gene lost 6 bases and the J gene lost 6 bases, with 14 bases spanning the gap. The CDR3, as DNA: TGTGCCAGTAGCAATCAGGGGTGGGCTGAAGCTTTCTTT. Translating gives CASSNQGWAEAFF.

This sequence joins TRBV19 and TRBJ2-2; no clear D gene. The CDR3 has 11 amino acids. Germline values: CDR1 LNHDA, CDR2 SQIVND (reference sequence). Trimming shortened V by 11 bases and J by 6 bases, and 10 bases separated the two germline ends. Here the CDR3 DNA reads TGTGCCGGCAGGATCGCCGGGGAGCTGTTTTTT. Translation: CAGRIAGELFF.

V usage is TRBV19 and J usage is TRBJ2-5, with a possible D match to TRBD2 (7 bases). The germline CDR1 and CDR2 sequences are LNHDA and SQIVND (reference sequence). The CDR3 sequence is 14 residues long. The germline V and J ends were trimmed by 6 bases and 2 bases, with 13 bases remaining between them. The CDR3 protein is CASSPGGLQETQYF. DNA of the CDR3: TGTGCCAGTAGCCCGGGGGGCCTACAAGAGACCCAGTACTTC.

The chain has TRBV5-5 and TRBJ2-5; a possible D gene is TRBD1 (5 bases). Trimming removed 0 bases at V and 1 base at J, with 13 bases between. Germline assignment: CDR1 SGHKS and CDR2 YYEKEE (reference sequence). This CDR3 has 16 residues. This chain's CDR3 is CASSLAKDRFQETQYF. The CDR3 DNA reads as TGTGCCAGCAGCTTGGCCAAAGACAGATTCCAAGAGACCCAGTACTTC.

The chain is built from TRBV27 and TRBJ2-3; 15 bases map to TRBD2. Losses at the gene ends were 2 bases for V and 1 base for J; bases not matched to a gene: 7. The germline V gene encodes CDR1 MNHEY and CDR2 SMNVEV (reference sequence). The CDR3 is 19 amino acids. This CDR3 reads CASSLHRTSGGAGTDTQYF. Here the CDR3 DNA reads TGTGCCAGCAGTTTACATAGGACTAGCGGGGGGGCGGGCACAGATACGCAGTATTTT.

The CDR3 sequence is CASNLDREQYV. CDR3 coding DNA: TGTGCCAGTAACCTGGACAGGGAGCAGTACGTC. The chain carries TRBV19 and TRBJ2-7, with 7 bases fitting TRBD1. The CDR3 totals 11 residues. The V and J ends lost 7 bases and 7 bases, in that order; junction bases with no gene match: 4. Germline V gives CDR1 LNHDA, CDR2 SQIVND (reference sequence).

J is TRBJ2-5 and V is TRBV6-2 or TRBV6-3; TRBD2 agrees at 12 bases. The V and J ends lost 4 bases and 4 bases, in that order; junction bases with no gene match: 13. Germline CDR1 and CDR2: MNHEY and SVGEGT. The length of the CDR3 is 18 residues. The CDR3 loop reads CASSSPRSSGGALETQYF. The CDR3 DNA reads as TGTGCCAGCAGTTCCCCAAGATCTAGCGGGGGGGCCCTAGAGACCCAGTACTTC.

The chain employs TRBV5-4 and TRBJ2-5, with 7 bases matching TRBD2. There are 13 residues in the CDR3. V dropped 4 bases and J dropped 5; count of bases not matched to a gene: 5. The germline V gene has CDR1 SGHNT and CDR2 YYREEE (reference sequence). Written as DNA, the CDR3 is TGTGCCAGCAGCAAGACTAGCTCTGAGACCCAGTACTTC. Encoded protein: CASSKTSSETQYF.

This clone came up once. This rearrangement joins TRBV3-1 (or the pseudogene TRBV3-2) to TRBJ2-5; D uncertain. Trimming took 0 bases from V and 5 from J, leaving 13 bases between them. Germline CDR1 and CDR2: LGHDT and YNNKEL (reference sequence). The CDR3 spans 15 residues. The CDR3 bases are TGTGCCAGCAGCCAAGACCCAGGCCCCCGGGAGACCCAGTACTTC. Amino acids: CASSQDPGPRETQYF.